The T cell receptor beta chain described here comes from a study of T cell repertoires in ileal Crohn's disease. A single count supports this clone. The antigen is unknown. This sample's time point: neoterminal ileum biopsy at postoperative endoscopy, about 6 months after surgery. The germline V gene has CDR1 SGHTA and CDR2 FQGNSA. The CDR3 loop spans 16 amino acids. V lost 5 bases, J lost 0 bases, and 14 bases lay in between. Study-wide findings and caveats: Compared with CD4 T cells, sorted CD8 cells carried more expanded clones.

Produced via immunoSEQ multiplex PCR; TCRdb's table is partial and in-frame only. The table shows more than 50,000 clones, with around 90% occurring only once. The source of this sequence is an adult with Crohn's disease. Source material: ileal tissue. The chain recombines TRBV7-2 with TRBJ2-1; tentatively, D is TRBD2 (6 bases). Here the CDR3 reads CASSPAGLGSYNEQFF. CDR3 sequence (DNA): TGTGCCAGCAGCCCCGCGGGGCTGGGCTCCTACAATGAGCAGTTCTTC.